Presented here are 17 T cell receptor beta chains from one specimen sequenced in a study of blood T cell repertoires in COVID-19. Some clones are missing from TCRdb's copy, which holds only in-frame ones; the method was immunoSEQ multiplex PCR. The table shows just under 70,000 clones, with just over 85% occurring only once. Sequences were obtained from peripheral blood. The receptors come from a young man with acute or convalescent COVID-19.

The chain employs TRBV15 and TRBJ2-5, with TRBD1 identical over 7 bases. This CDR3 is built from 18 residues. The V and J ends lost 5 bases and 5 bases, in that order; junction bases with no gene match: 20. Germline V gene data show CDR1 as LNHNV and CDR2 as YYDKDF (reference sequence). The chain's CDR3 is CATSGRHAGVDRRETQYF. The CDR3 DNA reads as TGTGCCACCAGCGGGAGACATGCTGGGGTGGACAGGCGGGAGACCCAGTACTTC.

This chain links TRBV28 with TRBJ2-7; D gene uncertain. Per germline, CDR1 MDHEN and CDR2 SYDVKM. V lost 3 bases to trimming and J lost 0 bases, with 12 bases between them. This CDR3 has 15 amino acids. The CDR3: CASSLTPPRSYEQYF. CDR3 nucleotide sequence: TGTGCCAGCAGTTTGACACCACCCCGCTCCTACGAGCAGTACTTC.

The gene calls are TRBV2 and TRBJ1-3; TRBD1 is a possible D gene (6 bases). Germline V gene data show CDR1 as SNHLY and CDR2 as FYNNEI. This CDR3 contains 15 residues. The V and J ends lost 3 bases and 4 bases respectively, with 13 bases between them. Written as DNA, the CDR3 is TGTGCCAGCAGTGACCGGGGGGCGCGCGGAAACACCATATATTTT. Encoded protein: CASSDRGARGNTIYF.

This chain uses TRBV6-5 with TRBJ2-2, with TRBD1 as a possible D gene (6 bases). V was trimmed by 6 bases and J by 3 bases, leaving 8 bases between them. From germline, CDR1 is MNHEY and CDR2 SVGAGI. The CDR3 is made up of 13 amino acids. Written as DNA, the CDR3 is TGTGCCAGCAGGGACAGATACACCGGGGAGCTGTTTTTT. Protein product: CASRDRYTGELFF.

This chain connects TRBV30 to TRBJ1-2, with D possibly being TRBD1 (6 bases). Germline V lookup: CDR1 GTSNPN, CDR2 SVGIG (reference sequence). V dropped 1 base and J dropped 0 bases, with 9 bases sitting between them. The CDR3 length is 14 residues. CDR3 loop: CAWSADSTNYGYTF. The DNA of the CDR3 is TGTGCCTGGAGTGCGGACAGTACTAACTATGGCTACACCTTC.

The CDR3 bases are TGCGCCAGCAGCCTGGGTAGCGGGAACTACGAGCAGTACTTC. Residues: CASSLGSGNYEQYF. The V call is TRBV5-1, the J call TRBJ2-7, with 8 bases identical to TRBD2. The CDR3 loop spans 14 amino acids. V was pared by 4 bases and J by 3 bases, with 6 bases of the junction left unmatched. The V gene's germline CDR1 is SGHRS and CDR2 YFSETQ.

The V call is TRBV12-3 or TRBV12-4, the J call TRBJ1-1; D is unresolved. Trimming took off 7 bases at V and 3 bases at J, with 6 bases between the two ends. This CDR3 is 11 amino acids long. CDR3 coding DNA: TGTGCCAGCACCGTATACACTGAAGCTTTCTTT. Protein product: CASTVYTEAFF.

J is TRBJ1-3 and V is TRBV19; no clear D gene. The CDR3 totals 17 residues. The V gene's germline CDR1 is LNHDA and CDR2 SQIVND (reference sequence). V was shortened by 3 bases and J by 0 bases, with 15 bases between the two germline ends. Here the CDR3 DNA reads TGTGCCAGTAGTATCCTCAGAAACCCCAGCTCTGGAAACACCATATATTTT. As protein: CASSILRNPSSGNTIYF.

This clone is categorized as medium-sized. The J gene is TRBJ2-3, the V gene TRBV9; D is perhaps TRBD1 (6 bases). V was cut by 3 bases and J by 5 bases, with 10 bases left in between. The CDR3 contains 13 residues. Per the germline V gene, CDR1 is SGDLS and CDR2 is YYNGEE. The CDR3 loop reads CASSEGVGDTQYF. The CDR3 nucleotides are TGTGCCAGCAGCGAGGGGGTCGGAGATACGCAGTATTTT. The complete variable domain, with remaining parts taken from reference TRBV9 and TRBJ2-3, reads DSGVTQTPKHLITATGQRVTLRCSPRSGDLSVYWYQQSLDQGLQFLIQYYNGEERAKGNILERFSAQQFPDLHSELNLSSLELGDSALYFCASSEGVGDTQYFGPGTRLTVL.

The rearrangement uses TRBV11-2 and TRBJ2-1; 11 bases align to TRBD2. Germline assignment: CDR1 SGHAT and CDR2 FQNNGV. V dropped 3 bases and J dropped 4; count of bases not matched to a gene: 5. The CDR3 consists of 16 residues. Here the CDR3 DNA reads TGTGCCAGCAGCTTCTGGACTAGCGGGCCTTACAATGAGCAGTTCTTC. It encodes CASSFWTSGPYNEQFF.

The rearrangement links TRBV20-1 to TRBJ1-5, with no clear D. CDR3 length: 12 amino acids. Trimming stripped 3 bases from V and 5 bases from J, with 8 bases between. Looked up from germline, CDR1 is DFQATT and CDR2 is SNEGSKA (reference sequence). CDR3 nucleotide sequence: TGCAGTGCTAGTCGGACTGATCAGCCCCAGCATTTT. It encodes CSASRTDQPQHF.

The chain employs TRBV19 and TRBJ2-1, with TRBD2 as a possible D gene (5 bases). The CDR3 is 15 residues long. V dropped 2 bases and J dropped 3 bases, with 11 bases sitting between them. Germline lookup yields CDR1 LNHDA and CDR2 SQIVND (reference sequence). CDR3 protein: CASSIKSRDYNEQFF. The CDR3 bases are TGTGCCAGTAGTATAAAGTCCCGGGACTACAATGAGCAGTTCTTC.

The rearrangement links TRBV5-1 to TRBJ2-7; D remains unclear. The CDR3 has 16 amino acids. The germline V gene encodes CDR1 SGHRS and CDR2 YFSETQ. V lost 3 bases and J lost 4, with 20 bases in between. This chain's CDR3 is CASSWRRQTPTYEQYF. Here the CDR3 DNA reads TGCGCCAGCAGCTGGCGACGACAAACGCCAACTTACGAGCAGTACTTC.

The chain links TRBV30 to TRBJ2-4; tentative D call: TRBD2 (6 bases). Germline CDR1 GTSNPN, CDR2 SVGIG (reference sequence). Trimming pared 7 bases from V and 0 bases from J, leaving 7 bases between. The CDR3 is 12 residues long. CDR3 residues: CASGLAKNIQYF. The CDR3 DNA is TGTGCCTCGGGACTAGCCAAAAACATTCAGTACTTC. Drawing the rest from reference TRBV30 and TRBJ2-4, the complete variable domain is SQTIHQWPATLVQPVGSPLSLECTVEGTSNPNLYWYRQAAGRGLQLLFYSVGIGQISSEVPQNLSASRPQDRQFILSSKKLLLSDSGFYLCASGLAKNIQYFGAGTRLSVL.

The J gene is TRBJ2-6, the V gene TRBV6-1, with 10 positions matching TRBD2. J was trimmed by 0 bases and V by 4 bases; bases with no gene match: 0. Germline CDR1 reads MNHNS; CDR2 reads SASEGT. This CDR3 comprises 16 residues. The CDR3 is CASSGTSGSGANVLTF. CDR3 nucleotide sequence: TGTGCCAGCAGTGGGACTAGCGGCTCTGGGGCCAACGTCCTGACTTTC.

The chain links TRBV13 to TRBJ1-3; D gene unclear. In germline, CDR1 is PRHDT, CDR2 FYEKMQ (reference sequence). The CDR3 totals 13 residues. Trimming pared 6 bases from V and 0 bases from J, leaving 6 bases between. The CDR3 DNA is TGTGCCAGCAGTTGGAGCTCTGGAAACACCATATATTTT. Translation gives CASSWSSGNTIYF.

The V call is TRBV27, the J call TRBJ2-1, with 10 nucleotides matching TRBD2. The CDR3 contains 15 residues. V was pared by 5 bases and J by 3 bases, with 4 bases of the junction left unmatched. Germline CDR1 reads MNHEY; CDR2 reads SMNVEV (reference sequence). The CDR3, as DNA: TGTGCCAGCAGTGGTGTAGCGGGAGGCTACAATGAGCAGTTCTTC. Translated: CASSGVAGGYNEQFF.